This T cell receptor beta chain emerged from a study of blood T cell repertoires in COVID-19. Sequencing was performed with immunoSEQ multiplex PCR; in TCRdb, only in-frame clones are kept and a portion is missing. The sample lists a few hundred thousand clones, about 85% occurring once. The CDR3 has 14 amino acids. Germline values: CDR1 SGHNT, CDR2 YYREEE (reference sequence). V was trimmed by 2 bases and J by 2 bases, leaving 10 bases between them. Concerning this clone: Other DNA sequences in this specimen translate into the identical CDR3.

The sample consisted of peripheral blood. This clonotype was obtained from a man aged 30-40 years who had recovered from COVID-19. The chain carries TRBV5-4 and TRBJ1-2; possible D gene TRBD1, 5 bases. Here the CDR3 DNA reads TGTGCCAGCAGCTTAGGTGGGGCCAACTATGGCTACACCTTC. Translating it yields CASSLGGANYGYTF. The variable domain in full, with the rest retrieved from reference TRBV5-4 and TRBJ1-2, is ETGVTQSPTHLIKTRGQQVTLRCSSQSGHNTVSWYQQALGQGPQFIFQYYREEENGRGNFPPRFSGLQFPNYSSELNVNALELDDSALYLCASSLGGANYGYTFGSGTRLTVV.